This T cell receptor (beta chain) is from a study of shared clonotypes between healthy human individuals. Sequencing was at deep level. The protocol was immunoSEQ multiplex PCR, while the TCRdb copy is restricted to in-frame clones and leaves out a portion. In the table there are 450,000 to 600,000 clones, 75% to 85% of which are singletons. What was sequenced was PBMCs. The sequence was obtained from a middle-aged woman in good health. Some clones in this sample may be carry-over from other donors' samples.

The CDR3, as DNA: TGTGCCAGCAGCTTCTCCGGGACAGGAGCCTACGAGCAGTACTTC. Protein product: CASSFSGTGAYEQYF. The genes are TRBV11-2 and TRBJ2-7; 8 bases match TRBD1. The CDR3 contains 15 residues. Looked up from germline, CDR1 is SGHAT and CDR2 is FQNNGV. The V and J ends lost 3 bases and 2 bases, in that order; junction bases with no gene match: 6.